What follows is one TCR beta chain and its context. This entry is derived from a study of blood T cell repertoires in COVID-19. Whole-study context: The cDNA or gDNA used as material had been derived from T cells, B-cell-depleted T cells, or PBMCs.

Using immunoSEQ multiplex PCR, the repertoire was profiled, and TCRdb retains in-frame clones only, with some absent. The sample contains over 150,000 clones, around 84% of which appear only once. CDR1 and CDR2 from the germline V gene are SGHNT and YYREEE (reference sequence). V lost 2 bases to trimming and J lost 10 bases, with 7 bases between them. The CDR3 runs 11 residues. V gene TRBV5-4 combines with J gene TRBJ2-1; D is unresolved. The TCR was taken from a man aged 40-55 years with acute or convalescent COVID-19. The sequenced sample consisted of peripheral blood. The CDR3 DNA is TGTGCCAGCAGCTTTGCGCGGGAGCAGTTCTTC. It encodes CASSFAREQFF. Based on the CDR3 plus reference TRBV5-4 and TRBJ2-1, the full variable domain is ETGVTQSPTHLIKTRGQQVTLRCSSQSGHNTVSWYQQALGQGPQFIFQYYREEENGRGNFPPRFSGLQFPNYSSELNVNALELDDSALYLCASSFAREQFFGPGTRLTVL.